These 24 T cell receptor beta chains originate from one sample sequenced in a study of T cells in localized non-small cell lung cancer. TCRdb's table, derived via immunoSEQ multiplex PCR, lists solely in-frame clones and lacks some. The sample has around 130,000 clones; about 90% are singletons. The starting material was peripheral blood, obtained before any cancer treatment. Every receptor here comes from a female donor older than 55 with stage I lung adenocarcinoma.

The V gene is TRBV5-4, the J gene TRBJ2-3; 8 bases map to TRBD2. This CDR3 has 16 residues. Trimming at V came to 5 bases and at J to 0 bases, leaving 8 bases not matched to a gene. Per germline, CDR1 SGHNT and CDR2 YYREEE (reference sequence). The CDR3 DNA is TGTGCCAGCAGTTTGATAGCGGGGCTTAGCACAGATACGCAGTATTTT. Its translation is CASSLIAGLSTDTQYF.

The chain has TRBV19 and TRBJ2-7, with D possibly being TRBD1 (5 bases). V lost 5 bases and J 1 base, leaving 12 bases between the germline ends. The CDR3 consists of 14 residues. Per germline, CDR1 LNHDA and CDR2 SQIVND (reference sequence). Here the CDR3 DNA reads TGTGCCAGTAGTTTACAGGAAAGTTCCTACGAGCAGTACTTC. The encoded protein is CASSLQESSYEQYF.

As concerns this clone: This may arise from a read error, as a much more abundant clone is one base away. The rearrangement joins TRBV5-1 to TRBJ1-5, with D possibly matching TRBD1 (6 bases). CDR1 SGHRS and CDR2 YFSETQ come from the germline V gene. The CDR3 runs 15 residues. The CDR3 nucleotides are TGCGCCGGCAGCTTACAGGGAGGCAGCAATCAGCCCCAGCATTTT. It yields the protein CAGSLQGGSNQPQHF.

The rearrangement joins TRBV28 to TRBJ1-1; D uncertain. Germline CDR1 is MDHEN and CDR2 is SYDVKM. This CDR3 is built from 14 residues. V gave up 6 bases and J gave up 2 bases, with 13 bases separating them. The CDR3 coding sequence is TGTGCCAGCAGCCCCCTGACGCAAAACACTGAAGCTTTCTTT. It specifies CASSPLTQNTEAFF. The whole variable domain, filled in from reference TRBV28 and TRBJ1-1, reads DVKVTQSSRYLVKRTGEKVFLECVQDMDHENMFWYRQDPGLGLRLIYFSYDVKMKEKGDIPEGYSVSREKKERFSLILESASTNQTSMYLCASSPLTQNTEAFFGQGTRLTVV.

The chain couples TRBV5-6 to TRBJ2-2; D call uncertain. Germline CDR1 and CDR2: SGHDT and YYEEEE. V was clipped by 2 bases and J by 4 bases, with 15 bases between them. This CDR3 region has 16 residues. CDR3 nucleotides: TGTGCCAGCAGCTTCCAGGCCCTCCCTAGCACCGGGGAGCTGTTTTTT. Protein product: CASSFQALPSTGELFF.

The V gene is TRBV30, the J gene TRBJ1-1, with D maybe TRBD1 (6 bases). The germline CDR1 and CDR2 sequences are GTSNPN and SVGIG (reference sequence). The V and J ends lost 2 bases and 6 bases respectively, with 16 bases between them. CDR3 length equals 14 residues. The CDR3 region is CAWSPKGRGAEAFF. The CDR3, as DNA: TGTGCCTGGAGTCCCAAGGGGAGGGGGGCTGAAGCTTTCTTT. Supplemented by reference TRBV30 and TRBJ1-1, the full variable domain reads SQTIHQWPATLVQPVGSPLSLECTVEGTSNPNLYWYRQAAGRGLQLLFYSVGIGQISSEVPQNLSASRPQDRQFILSSKKLLLSDSGFYLCAWSPKGRGAEAFFGQGTRLTVV.

The gene calls are TRBV2 and TRBJ2-7; D not resolved. Trimming left V 3 bases short and J 1 base short, with 13 bases between. Germline V CDR1 and CDR2: SNHLY, FYNNEI. This CDR3 region has 15 residues. The CDR3 nucleotides are TGTGCCAGCAGTGATTTGCAGCGTTCATCCTACGAGCAGTACTTC. This gives the protein CASSDLQRSSYEQYF.

The V and J genes are TRBV28 and TRBJ2-7; D is ambiguous. Germline V lookup: CDR1 MDHEN, CDR2 SYDVKM. This CDR3 contains 11 residues. The germline V and J ends were trimmed by 6 bases and 4 bases, with 7 bases remaining between them. The CDR3 reads CASSQGYEQYF. The CDR3 coding sequence is TGTGCCAGCAGCCAAGGGTACGAGCAGTACTTC.

V is TRBV2 and J is TRBJ1-6; 7 nucleotides line up with TRBD1. Germline assignment: CDR1 SNHLY and CDR2 FYNNEI. This CDR3 comprises 14 residues. With V trimmed by 0 bases and J by 9 bases, 2 bases remained unmatched. DNA of the CDR3: TGTGCCAGCAGTGAAGCAGGGGGCGGTTCACCCCTCCACTTT. As protein: CASSEAGGGSPLHF.

The chain joins TRBV28 to TRBJ2-3; 8 nucleotides align to TRBD1. J was trimmed by 5 bases and V by 6 bases; bases with no gene match: 7. Per germline, CDR1 MDHEN and CDR2 SYDVKM. CDR3 length: 14 residues. CDR3 nucleotides: TGTGCCAGCAGACCACCCAGGGGGCGAGATACGCAGTATTTT. Encoded protein: CASRPPRGRDTQYF.

The chain is built from TRBV25-1 and TRBJ2-7; 10 bases match TRBD1. The CDR3 has 16 residues. Germline loops: CDR1 MGHDK, CDR2 SYGVNS. V was pared by 4 bases and J by 1 base, with 7 bases of the junction left unmatched. The CDR3 spells CASSAPGTGVSYEQYF. CDR3 bases: TGTGCCAGCAGTGCCCCCGGGACAGGGGTATCCTACGAGCAGTACTTC.

The chain links TRBV5-6 to TRBJ1-5; TRBD1 might be the D (5 bases). V lost 3 bases, J lost 3 bases, and 19 bases lay in between. This CDR3 is 17 amino acids long. CDR1 is SGHDT and CDR2 is YYEEEE in the germline V gene. This chain's CDR3 is CASSSTFSQGSNQPQHF. For the CDR3, the DNA is TGTGCCAGCAGCTCCACGTTTAGCCAGGGCTCCAATCAGCCCCAGCATTTT. Based on the CDR3 plus reference TRBV5-6 and TRBJ1-5, the full variable domain is DAGVTQSPTHLIKTRGQQVTLRCSPKSGHDTVSWYQQALGQGPQFIFQYYEEEERQRGNFPDRFSGHQFPNYSSELNVNALLLGDSALYLCASSSTFSQGSNQPQHFGDGTRLSIL.

The chain has TRBV5-4 and TRBJ1-2; D is perhaps TRBD1 (6 bases). Trimming removed 4 bases at V and 1 base at J, with 17 bases between. CDR1 and CDR2 (germline): SGHNT, YYREEE (reference sequence). The CDR3 has 16 amino acids. CDR3 bases: TGTGCCAGCAGCCCCGCTGGGGGCCGATATAACTATGGCTACACCTTC. Amino acid sequence: CASSPAGGRYNYGYTF.

The chain joins TRBV9 to TRBJ2-6, with 8 bases fitting TRBD2. CDR1 SGDLS and CDR2 YYNGEE come from the germline V gene. V lost 1 base, J lost 0 bases, and 6 bases stayed unmatched. The CDR3 runs to 18 residues. CDR3 coding DNA: TGTGCCAGCAGCGTAAGTCTAGCGGGCAACTCTGGGGCCAACGTCCTGACTTTC. This translates into CASSVSLAGNSGANVLTF.

The genes are TRBV4-2 and TRBJ1-1, with a possible D match to TRBD1 (5 bases). V lost 1 base and J 2 bases, leaving 11 bases between the germline ends. The CDR3 has 15 residues. Germline values: CDR1 LGHNA, CDR2 YNFKEQ. The CDR3 is CASSQAGDVNTEAFF. CDR3 DNA sequence: TGTGCCAGCAGCCAAGCTGGGGACGTTAACACTGAAGCTTTCTTT.

This sequence joins TRBV28 and TRBJ2-5; TRBD2 agrees at 8 bases. V shed 7 bases and J 6 bases; nucleotides not matched to a gene: 16. This CDR3 comprises 16 residues. CDR1 is MDHEN and CDR2 is SYDVKM in the germline V gene. In DNA, the CDR3 is TGTGCCAGCACTCTCTCTCAGAGCGGGAGTCGAAAGACCCAGTACTTC. This gives the protein CASTLSQSGSRKTQYF.

The count of this clone is one. The chain is built from TRBV2 and TRBJ1-5, with D uncertain. Trimming removed 3 bases at V and 9 bases at J, with 15 bases between. Germline V gene data show CDR1 as SNHLY and CDR2 as FYNNEI. CDR3 length: 14 residues. The CDR3 coding sequence is TGTGCCAGCAGTGAGGCAGCCCCGGGGAGGCCCCAGCATTTT. Translated: CASSEAAPGRPQHF.

To note about this clone: Other DNA sequences in the sample encode the same CDR3. The chain recombines TRBV4-1 with TRBJ2-6; TRBD1 is a possible D gene (5 bases). V was trimmed by 0 bases and J by 0 bases, leaving 15 bases between them. CDR3 length equals 19 residues. CDR1 is MGHRA and CDR2 is YSYEKL in the germline V gene. CDR3 nucleotides: TGCGCCAGCAGCCAAGAAGGTGGCAGGGTTTTCTCTGGGGCCAACGTCCTGACTTTC. It yields the protein CASSQEGGRVFSGANVLTF.

V usage is TRBV28 and J usage is TRBJ1-3; unclear D gene. The V and J ends lost 6 bases and 0 bases respectively, with 18 bases between them. This CDR3 has 17 residues. The germline CDR1 and CDR2 sequences are MDHEN and SYDVKM. The CDR3 spells CASSSHTLDFSGNTIYF. CDR3 coding DNA: TGTGCCAGCAGCTCCCACACACTCGATTTCTCTGGAAACACCATATATTTT.

This chain connects TRBV7-3 to TRBJ1-5; D not certain. The germline CDR1 and CDR2 sequences are SGHTA and FQGTGA. The CDR3 runs to 12 residues. The V and J ends lost 1 base and 9 bases respectively, with 7 bases between them. The CDR3 DNA follows: TGTGCCAGCAGCTTAAACGCCGGGCCCCAGCATTTT. This gives the protein CASSLNAGPQHF. Based on the CDR3 plus reference TRBV7-3 and TRBJ1-5, the full variable domain is GAGVSQTPSNKVTEKGKYVELRCDPISGHTALYWYRQSLGQGPEFLIYFQGTGAADDSGLPNDRFFAVRPEGSVSTLKIQRTERGDSAVYLCASSLNAGPQHFGDGTRLSIL.

The chain links TRBV25-1 to TRBJ1-3; D ambiguous. Germline CDR1 is MGHDK and CDR2 is SYGVNS. The CDR3 has 11 residues. V shed 6 bases and J shed 11 bases, with 11 bases lying between them. CDR3 residues: CASRARGSIYF. DNA of the CDR3: TGTGCCAGCAGGGCCCGTGGCTCCATATATTTT.

The chain links TRBV13 to TRBJ1-5; possibly TRBD1 for D (5 bases). V lost 4 bases and J 5 bases, leaving 12 bases between the germline ends. In germline, CDR1 is PRHDT, CDR2 FYEKMQ (reference sequence). The CDR3 consists of 14 residues. The CDR3 sequence is CASSWGLGDQPQHF. The CDR3 DNA is TGTGCCAGCAGCTGGGGACTGGGAGATCAGCCCCAGCATTTT.

The chain carries TRBV5-1 and TRBJ2-7, with TRBD1 identical over 7 bases. The CDR3 is 14 residues long. CDR1 is SGHRS, CDR2 YFSETQ, per germline. With 0 bases clipped from V and 3 bases from J, the junction kept 3 bases outside the gene matches. The chain's CDR3 is CASSLGGQSYEQYF. CDR3 DNA: TGCGCCAGCAGCTTGGGGGGACAGAGCTACGAGCAGTACTTC. The full variable domain, its missing parts supplied by reference TRBV5-1 and TRBJ2-7, is KAGVTQTPRYLIKTRGQQVTLSCSPISGHRSVSWYQQTPGQGLQFLFEYFSETQRNKGNFPGRFSGRQFSNSRSEMNVSTLELGDSALYLCASSLGGQSYEQYFGPGTRLTVT.

V usage is TRBV2 and J usage is TRBJ2-5, with D perhaps matching TRBD2 (6 bases). The CDR3 sequence is 14 residues long. Deletions cut 6 bases from V and 0 bases from J, with 11 bases between. Germline CDR1 and CDR2: SNHLY and FYNNEI. CDR3 in amino acids: CASRKAGNQETQYF. DNA for the CDR3: TGTGCCAGCAGAAAGGCGGGGAACCAAGAGACCCAGTACTTC.